Detailed here is one T cell receptor (beta chain). Its specificity is unknown. This CDR3 has 18 residues. Trimming removed 5 bases from V and 2 bases from J; junction bases left unmatched: 15. Germline loops: CDR1 SNHLY, CDR2 FYNNEI. The sample originates from a study of breast tumors, draining lymph nodes, adjacent tissues. Findings and caveats of the study: Compared with lymph nodes, tumors were less diverse; compared with nontumor tissue, more. Compared with basal-like, luminal-like tumors shared significantly more repertoire with nontumor tissue.

Axillary draining lymph nodes of breast cancer patients supplied the node samples. Via MiXCR, TCRdb re-called the multiplex PCR reads, giving one row per CDR3 protein. The repertoire has about 140,000 distinct CDR3 sequences, about 31% of them found once; the top ten carry around 2.3%. Sequences were obtained from axillary lymph node tissue. J is TRBJ2-3 and V is TRBV2, with TRBD2 matching 8 bases. The source is a female donor with breast cancer. Some clones in this sample may be carry-over from other donors' samples. CDR3 coding DNA: TGTGCCAGCAGTCCACTCATCGGGGGGGCCCACCTCACAGATACGCAGTATTTT. Protein sequence: CASSPLIGGAHLTDTQYF.